A single sample gave rise to the 3 T cell receptor beta chains below, sequenced in a study of T cells in Graves' hyperthyroidism and ophthalmopathy. RNA transcripts yielded amplified TCR beta CDR3 regions. When the TCR CDR3 underwent first-round RT-PCR, the HTBI primer set was used. MiXCR, applied by TCRdb to the multiplex PCR reads, yields one record per CDR3 protein. The sample contains approximately 740,000 distinct CDR3 sequences, 13% to 15% of which appear only once. Material for sequencing was blood. These receptors were collected from a woman aged 18-29 years with Graves' hyperthyroidism.

This clonotype was observed a handful of times. The V call is TRBV7-9, the J call TRBJ1-2; D is unclear. CDR1 SEHNR and CDR2 FQNEAQ come from the germline V gene (reference sequence). The germline V and J ends were trimmed by 1 base and 4 bases, with 7 bases remaining between them. This CDR3 has 13 amino acids. CDR3 bases: TGTGCCAGCAGCTTAGACAGCCGCTATGGCTACACCTTC. Translation: CASSLDSRYGYTF.

Notes on this clonotype: The junction departs from the called germline gene at one end, perhaps through a read error. CDR3 in amino acids: CAISEPGKDTQYF. CDR3 sequence (DNA): TGTGCCATCAGTGAGCCAGGGAAAGACACGCAGTATTTT. This chain links TRBV2 with TRBJ2-3, with TRBD1 as a possible D gene (5 bases). This CDR3 comprises 13 residues. The germline gives CDR1 SNHLY, CDR2 FYNNEI.

This clonotype was observed a handful of times. The gene calls are TRBV6-1 and TRBJ1-3; D not certain. V was trimmed by 5 bases and J by 0 bases, leaving 8 bases between them. Germline V gives CDR1 MNHNS, CDR2 SASEGT. This CDR3 spans 14 amino acids. CDR3 loop: CASSREGSGNTIYF. CDR3 sequence (DNA): TGTGCCAGCAGTAGGGAGGGCTCTGGAAACACCATATATTTT.